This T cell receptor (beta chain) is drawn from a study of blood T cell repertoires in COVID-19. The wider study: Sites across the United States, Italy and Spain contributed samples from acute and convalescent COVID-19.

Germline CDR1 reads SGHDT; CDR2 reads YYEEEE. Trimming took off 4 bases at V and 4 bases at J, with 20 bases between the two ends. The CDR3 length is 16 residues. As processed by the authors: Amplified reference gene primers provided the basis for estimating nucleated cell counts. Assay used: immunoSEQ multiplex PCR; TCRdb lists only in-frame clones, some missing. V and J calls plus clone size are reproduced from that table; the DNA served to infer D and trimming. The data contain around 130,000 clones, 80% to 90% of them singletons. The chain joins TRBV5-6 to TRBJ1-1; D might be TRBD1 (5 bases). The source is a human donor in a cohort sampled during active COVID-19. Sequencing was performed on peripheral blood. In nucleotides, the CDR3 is TGTGCCAGCAGCCCGGGACTACGGTTTGCGGGCACTGAAGCTTTCTTT. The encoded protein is CASSPGLRFAGTEAFF.